Reported below is one T cell receptor (beta chain). Its antigen is still unknown. The CDR3 ends on some other residue instead of the conserved phenylalanine or tryptophan, so this is likely a read error. The sample comes from a study of spatial heterogeneity in lung cancer. Study results and caveats: It was found that expanded intratumoral alpha and beta TCR counts tracked tumor mutation counts.

TCRdb re-analysed the 5' RACE reads in MiXCR, keeping a single row per CDR3 protein. The repertoire includes roughly 28,000 distinct CDR3 sequences, approximately 6.9% of them detected once, and almost 25% sits in the top ten. Time point of the sample: sample taken at primary tumor resection. There are 14 residues in the CDR3. The germline V gene encodes CDR1 SGHTA and CDR2 FQGNSA. This TCR came from a male donor with early-stage non-small cell lung cancer. The chain is built from TRBV7-2 and TRBJ2-2; D unresolved. The sequencing used lung tumor tissue, collected at surgery. CDR3 sequence (DNA): TGTGCCAGCAGTTCATCCCCGGGTGCCGGAGAGCTGTTTCTT. This translates into CASSSSPGAGELFL.